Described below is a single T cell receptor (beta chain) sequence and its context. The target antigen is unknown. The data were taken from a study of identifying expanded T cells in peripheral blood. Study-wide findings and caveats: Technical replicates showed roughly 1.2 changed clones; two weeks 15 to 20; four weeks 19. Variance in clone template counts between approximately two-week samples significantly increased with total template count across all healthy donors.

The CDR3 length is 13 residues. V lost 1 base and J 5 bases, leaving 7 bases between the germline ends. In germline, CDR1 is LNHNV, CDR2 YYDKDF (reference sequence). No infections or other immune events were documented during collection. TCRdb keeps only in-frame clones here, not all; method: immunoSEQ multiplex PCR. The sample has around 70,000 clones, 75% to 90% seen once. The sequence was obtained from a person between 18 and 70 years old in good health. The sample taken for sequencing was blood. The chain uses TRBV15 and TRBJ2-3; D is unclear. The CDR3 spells CATSRVVEDTQYF. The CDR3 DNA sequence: TGTGCCACCAGCAGAGTGGTGGAAGATACGCAGTATTTT.